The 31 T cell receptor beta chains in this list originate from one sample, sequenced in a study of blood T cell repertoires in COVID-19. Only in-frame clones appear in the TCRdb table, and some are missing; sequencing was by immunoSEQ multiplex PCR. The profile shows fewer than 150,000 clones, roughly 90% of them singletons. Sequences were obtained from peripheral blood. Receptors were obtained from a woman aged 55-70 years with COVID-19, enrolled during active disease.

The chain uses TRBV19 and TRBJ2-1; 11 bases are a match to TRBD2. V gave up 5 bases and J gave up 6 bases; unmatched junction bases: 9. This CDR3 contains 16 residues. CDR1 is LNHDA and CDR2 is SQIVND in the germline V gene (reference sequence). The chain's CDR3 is CASSLTSGVSGNEQFF. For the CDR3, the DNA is TGTGCCAGTAGTCTGACTAGCGGGGTTAGTGGCAATGAGCAGTTCTTC.

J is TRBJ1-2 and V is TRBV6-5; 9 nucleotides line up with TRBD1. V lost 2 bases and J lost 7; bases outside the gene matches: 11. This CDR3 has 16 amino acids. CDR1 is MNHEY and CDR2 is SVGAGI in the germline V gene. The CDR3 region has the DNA TGTGCCAGCAGTTACCGCGGTCTGGGACAGGGTGGTGGCTACACCTTC. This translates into CASSYRGLGQGGGYTF.

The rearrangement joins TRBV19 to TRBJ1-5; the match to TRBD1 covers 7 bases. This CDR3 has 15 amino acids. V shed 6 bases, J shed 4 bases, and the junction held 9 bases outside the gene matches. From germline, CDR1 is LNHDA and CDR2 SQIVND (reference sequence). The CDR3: CASSRGQVGNQPQHF. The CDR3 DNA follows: TGTGCCAGTAGCAGAGGACAGGTGGGAAATCAGCCCCAGCATTTT.

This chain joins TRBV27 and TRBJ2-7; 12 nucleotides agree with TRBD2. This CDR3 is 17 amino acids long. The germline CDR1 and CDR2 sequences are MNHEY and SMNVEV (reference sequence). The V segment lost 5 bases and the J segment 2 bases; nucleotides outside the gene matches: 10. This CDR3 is CASSPMTSGGRPYEQYF. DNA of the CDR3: TGTGCCAGCAGTCCGATGACTAGCGGGGGACGCCCCTACGAGCAGTACTTC.

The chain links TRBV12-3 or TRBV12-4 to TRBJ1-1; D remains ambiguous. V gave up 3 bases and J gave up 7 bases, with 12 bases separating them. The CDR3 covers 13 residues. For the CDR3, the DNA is TGTGCCAGCAGTTTCGGGATCGACATTGAAGCTTTCTTT. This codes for CASSFGIDIEAFF.

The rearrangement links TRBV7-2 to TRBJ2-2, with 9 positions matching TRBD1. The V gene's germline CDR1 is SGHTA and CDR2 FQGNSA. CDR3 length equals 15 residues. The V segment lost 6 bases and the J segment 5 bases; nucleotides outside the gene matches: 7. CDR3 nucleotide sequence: TGTGCCAGCAGGCAAGACAGGGGGAAGACCGGGGAGCTGTTTTTT. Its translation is CASRQDRGKTGELFF.

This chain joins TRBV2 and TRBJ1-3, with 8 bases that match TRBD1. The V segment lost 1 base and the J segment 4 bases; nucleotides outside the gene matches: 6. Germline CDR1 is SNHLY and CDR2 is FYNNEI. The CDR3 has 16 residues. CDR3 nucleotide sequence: TGTGCCAGCAGTGAAGGGCACAGGGGGACGGGAAACACCATATATTTT. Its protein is CASSEGHRGTGNTIYF.

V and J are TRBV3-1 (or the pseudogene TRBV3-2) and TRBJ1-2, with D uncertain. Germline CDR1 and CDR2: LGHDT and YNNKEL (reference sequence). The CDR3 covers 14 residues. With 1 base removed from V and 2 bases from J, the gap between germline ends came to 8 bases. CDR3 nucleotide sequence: TGTGCCAGCAGCCAAGCTGCGGTGAACTATGGCTACACCTTC. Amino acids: CASSQAAVNYGYTF.

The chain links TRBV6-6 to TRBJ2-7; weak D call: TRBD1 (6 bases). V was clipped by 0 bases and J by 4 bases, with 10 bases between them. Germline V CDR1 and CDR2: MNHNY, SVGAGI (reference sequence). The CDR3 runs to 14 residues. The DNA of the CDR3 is TGTGCCAGCAGTTACTCGTCCCAGGGGTACGAGCAGTACTTC. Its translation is CASSYSSQGYEQYF.

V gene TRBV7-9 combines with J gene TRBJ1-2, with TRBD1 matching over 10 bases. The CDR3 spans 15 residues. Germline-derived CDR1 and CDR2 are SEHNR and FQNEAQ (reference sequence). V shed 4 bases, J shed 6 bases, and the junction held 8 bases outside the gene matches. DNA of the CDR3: TGTGCCAGCAGCTCTAACAGACAGGGGGCTCATGGCTACACCTTC. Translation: CASSSNRQGAHGYTF.

The CDR3 sequence: CASRPGSGPLKTQYF. CDR3 DNA: TGTGCCAGCAGGCCGGGAAGCGGACCATTAAAGACCCAGTACTTC. This chain joins TRBV2 and TRBJ2-5; D is perhaps TRBD2 (5 bases). Germline assignment: CDR1 SNHLY and CDR2 FYNNEI. This CDR3 contains 15 residues. V was trimmed by 6 bases and J by 6 bases, leaving 20 bases between them.

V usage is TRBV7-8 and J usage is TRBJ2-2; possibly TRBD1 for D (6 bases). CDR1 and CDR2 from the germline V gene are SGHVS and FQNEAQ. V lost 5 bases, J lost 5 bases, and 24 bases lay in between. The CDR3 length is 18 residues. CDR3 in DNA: TGTGCCAGCAGCCTACAAAGTGGGCAGGGGTCGGGGACCGGGGAGCTGTTTTTT. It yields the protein CASSLQSGQGSGTGELFF.

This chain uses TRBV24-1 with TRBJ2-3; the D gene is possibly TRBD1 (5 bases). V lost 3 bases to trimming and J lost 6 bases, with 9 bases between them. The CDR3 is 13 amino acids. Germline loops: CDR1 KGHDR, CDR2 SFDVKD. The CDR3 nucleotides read TGTGCCACCAGTGATGCGACAGACGATACGCAGTATTTT. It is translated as CATSDATDDTQYF.

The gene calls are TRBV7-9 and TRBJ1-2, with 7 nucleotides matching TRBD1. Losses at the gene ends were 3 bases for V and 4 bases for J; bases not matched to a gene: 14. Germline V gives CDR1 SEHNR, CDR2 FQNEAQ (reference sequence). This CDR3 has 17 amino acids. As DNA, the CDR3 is TGTGCCAGCAGCTTCACTGCCTGGGGGACAGCGGTCTATGGCTACACCTTC. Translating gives CASSFTAWGTAVYGYTF.

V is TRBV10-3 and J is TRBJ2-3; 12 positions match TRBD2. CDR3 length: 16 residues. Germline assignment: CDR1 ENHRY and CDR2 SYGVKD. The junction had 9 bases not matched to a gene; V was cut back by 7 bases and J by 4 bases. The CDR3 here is CAIKPPASGGADTQYF. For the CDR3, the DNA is TGTGCCATCAAACCTCCGGCTAGCGGGGGGGCAGATACGCAGTATTTT.

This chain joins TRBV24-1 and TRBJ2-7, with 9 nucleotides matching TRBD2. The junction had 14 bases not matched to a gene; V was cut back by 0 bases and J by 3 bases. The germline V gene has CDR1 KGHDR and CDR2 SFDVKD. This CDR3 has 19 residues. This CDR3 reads CATSDLHDLAGLIDYEQYF. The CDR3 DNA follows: TGTGCCACCAGTGATTTGCATGACCTAGCGGGGTTAATCGACTACGAGCAGTACTTC.

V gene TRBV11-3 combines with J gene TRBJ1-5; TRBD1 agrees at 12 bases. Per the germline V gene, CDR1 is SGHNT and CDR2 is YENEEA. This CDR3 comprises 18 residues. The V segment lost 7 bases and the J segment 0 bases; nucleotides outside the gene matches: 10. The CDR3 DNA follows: TGTGCCAGCACCGGGGACAGGGGGCCTTTTGATAGCAATCAGCCCCAGCATTTT. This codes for CASTGDRGPFDSNQPQHF.

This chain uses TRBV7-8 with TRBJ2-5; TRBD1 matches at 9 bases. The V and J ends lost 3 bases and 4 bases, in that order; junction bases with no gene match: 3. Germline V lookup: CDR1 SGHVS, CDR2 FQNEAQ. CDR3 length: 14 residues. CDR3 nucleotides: TGTGCCAGCAGCTTCACAGGGGGCGTAGAGACCCAGTACTTC. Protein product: CASSFTGGVETQYF.

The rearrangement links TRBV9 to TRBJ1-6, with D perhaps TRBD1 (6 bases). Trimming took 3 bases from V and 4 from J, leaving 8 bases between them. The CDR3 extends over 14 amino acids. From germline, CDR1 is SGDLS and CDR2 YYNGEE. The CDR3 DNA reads TGTGCCAGCAGCGAGGGGGAGTATAATTCACCCCTCCACTTT. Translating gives CASSEGEYNSPLHF. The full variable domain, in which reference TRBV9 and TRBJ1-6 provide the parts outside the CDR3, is DSGVTQTPKHLITATGQRVTLRCSPRSGDLSVYWYQQSLDQGLQFLIQYYNGEERAKGNILERFSAQQFPDLHSELNLSSLELGDSALYFCASSEGEYNSPLHFGNGTRLTVT.

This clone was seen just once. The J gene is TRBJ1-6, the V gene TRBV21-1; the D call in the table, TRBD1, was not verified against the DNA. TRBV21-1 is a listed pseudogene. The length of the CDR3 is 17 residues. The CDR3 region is CASSGSLRDRAHSPLHF. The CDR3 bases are TGTGCCAGCAGCGGGTCACTCCGGGACAGGGCTCATTCACCCCTCCACTTT.

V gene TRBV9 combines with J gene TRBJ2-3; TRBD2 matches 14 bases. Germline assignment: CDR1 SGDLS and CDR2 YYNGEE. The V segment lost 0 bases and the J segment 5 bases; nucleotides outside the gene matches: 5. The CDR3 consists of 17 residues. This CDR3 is CASSVETSGGAGDTQYF. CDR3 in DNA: TGTGCCAGCAGCGTAGAGACTAGCGGGGGGGCAGGAGATACGCAGTATTTT.

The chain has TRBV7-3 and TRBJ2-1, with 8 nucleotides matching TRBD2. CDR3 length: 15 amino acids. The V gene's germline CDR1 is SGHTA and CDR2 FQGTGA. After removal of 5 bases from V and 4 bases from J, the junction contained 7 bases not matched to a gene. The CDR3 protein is CASSPGGVGYNEQFF. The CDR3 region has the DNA TGTGCCAGCAGCCCCGGGGGGGTCGGATACAATGAGCAGTTCTTC.

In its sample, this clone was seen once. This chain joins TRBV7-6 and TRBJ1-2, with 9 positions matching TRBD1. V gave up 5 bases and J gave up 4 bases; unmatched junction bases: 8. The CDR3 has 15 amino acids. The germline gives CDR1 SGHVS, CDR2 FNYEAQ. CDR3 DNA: TGTGCCAGCAGCCCAGGACAGGGGTTGACCTATGGCTACACCTTC. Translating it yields CASSPGQGLTYGYTF. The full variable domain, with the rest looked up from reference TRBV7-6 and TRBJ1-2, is GAGVSQSPRYKVTKRGQDVALRCDPISGHVSLYWYRQALGQGPEFLTYFNYEAQQDKSGLPNDRFSAERPEGSISTLTIQRTEQRDSAMYRCASSPGQGLTYGYTFGSGTRLTVV.

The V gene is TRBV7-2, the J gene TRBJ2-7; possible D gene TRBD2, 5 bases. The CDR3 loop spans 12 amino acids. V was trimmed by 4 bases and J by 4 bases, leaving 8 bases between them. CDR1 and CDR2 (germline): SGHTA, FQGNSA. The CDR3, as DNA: TGTGCCAGCAGCTCAGGACTGTACGAGCAGTACTTC. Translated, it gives CASSSGLYEQYF.

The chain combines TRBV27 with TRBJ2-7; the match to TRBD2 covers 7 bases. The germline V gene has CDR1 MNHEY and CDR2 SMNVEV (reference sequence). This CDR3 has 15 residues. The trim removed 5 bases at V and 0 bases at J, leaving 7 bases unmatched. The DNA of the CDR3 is TGTGCCAGCAGTCGCACCGGGACTAACTCCTACGAGCAGTACTTC. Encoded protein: CASSRTGTNSYEQYF.

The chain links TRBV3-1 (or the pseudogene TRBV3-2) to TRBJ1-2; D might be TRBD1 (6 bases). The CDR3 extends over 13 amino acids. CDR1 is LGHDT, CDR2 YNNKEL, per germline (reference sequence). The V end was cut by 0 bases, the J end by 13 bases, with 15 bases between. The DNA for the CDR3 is TGTGCCAGCAGCCAAGAGGGGGGGGCCCGAGTCACCTTC. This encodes CASSQEGGARVTF.

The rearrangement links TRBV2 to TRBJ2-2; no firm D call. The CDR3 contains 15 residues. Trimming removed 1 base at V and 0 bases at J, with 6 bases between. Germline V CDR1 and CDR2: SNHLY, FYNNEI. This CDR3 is CASSEGAANTGELFF. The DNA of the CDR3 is TGTGCCAGCAGTGAAGGGGCAGCGAACACCGGGGAGCTGTTTTTT.

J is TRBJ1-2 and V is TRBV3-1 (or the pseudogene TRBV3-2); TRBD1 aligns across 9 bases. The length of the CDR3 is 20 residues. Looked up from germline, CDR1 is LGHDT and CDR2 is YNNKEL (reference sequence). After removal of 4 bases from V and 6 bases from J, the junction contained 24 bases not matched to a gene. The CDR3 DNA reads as TGTGCCAGCAGCCCACGAACCTTACGAGACGGTTTACAGGGGGCAAATGGCTACACCTTC. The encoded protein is CASSPRTLRDGLQGANGYTF.

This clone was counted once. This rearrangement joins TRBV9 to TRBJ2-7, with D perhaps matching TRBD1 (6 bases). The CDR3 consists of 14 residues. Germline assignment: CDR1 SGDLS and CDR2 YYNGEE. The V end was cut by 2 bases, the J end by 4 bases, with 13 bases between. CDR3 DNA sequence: TGTGCCAGCAGCGTCCATGGGACACATTACGAGCAGTACTTC. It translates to CASSVHGTHYEQYF.

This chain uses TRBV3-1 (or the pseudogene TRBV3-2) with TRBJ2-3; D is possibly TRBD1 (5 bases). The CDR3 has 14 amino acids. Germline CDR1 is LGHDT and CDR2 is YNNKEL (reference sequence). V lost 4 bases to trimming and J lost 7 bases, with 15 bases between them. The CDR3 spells CASSPTGRANTQYF. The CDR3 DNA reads TGTGCCAGCAGCCCGACGGGCAGGGCCAATACGCAGTATTTT.

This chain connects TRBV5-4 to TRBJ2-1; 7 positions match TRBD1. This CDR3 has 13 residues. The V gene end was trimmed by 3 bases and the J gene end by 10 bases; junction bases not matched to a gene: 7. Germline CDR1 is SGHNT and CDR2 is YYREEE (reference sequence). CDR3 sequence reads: CASSSPQGGEQFF. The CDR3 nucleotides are TGTGCCAGCAGCTCTCCCCAAGGGGGCGAGCAGTTCTTC.